The next 18 T cell receptor beta chains were all read from a single sample in a study of T cells in women clearing cervical HPV infection (dated by TCRdb to the late 2010s). Libraries were built with the immunoSEQ multiplex PCR assay. In its TCRdb copy, this immuneACCESS table keeps in-frame sequences only and misses some clones. Where compared with another copy, unresolved V genes explain less than half of these, and the others have no known cause. The table for this sample lists 40,000 to 60,000 clones. Approximately 0.98% of the sample lies in the top ten. Material: blood buffy coat. These TCRs come from a woman aged 18-70 years with a cervical HPV16 infection that either progressed to CIN3+ or cleared (not recorded which).

With regard to this clone: The read ends 3 residues before the CDR3 terminus; that terminus is restored from the germline J gene. The rearrangement uses TRBV7-9 and TRBJ1-2; D not resolved. CDR1 SEHNR and CDR2 FQNEAQ come from the germline V gene (reference sequence). The CDR3 loop spans 13 amino acids. Deletions cut 5 bases from V and 4 bases from J, with 11 bases between. The CDR3 here is CASSLTDSYGYTF. CDR3 bases read: TGTGCCAGCAGCCTCACGGACTCCTATGGC.

On this clone: The read terminates 3 residues before the CDR3 end, so the remaining end is supplied by the germline J gene. The J gene is TRBJ2-4, the V gene TRBV5-1, with TRBD1 matching 8 bases. The CDR3 length is 14 residues. CDR1 and CDR2 (germline): SGHRS, YFSETQ. With V trimmed by 4 bases and J by 6 bases, 6 bases remained unmatched. The CDR3 sequence: CASSPGQGRNIQYF. CDR3 bases read: TGCGCCAGCAGCCCAGGACAGGGCAGAAACATT.

As regards this clone: The CDR3 end lies 3 residues beyond the end of the read and is filled in from the germline J gene. This chain links TRBV5-4 with TRBJ1-4; D gene unclear. The length of the CDR3 is 16 residues. The V and J ends lost 0 bases and 4 bases respectively, with 13 bases between them. CDR1 and CDR2 from the germline V gene are SGHNT and YYREEE (reference sequence). CDR3 DNA (partial): TGTGCCAGCAGCTTGGCCGCGGGCACTAGTAATGAAAAA. Translated: CASSLAAGTSNEK. The CDR3 in full is CASSLAAGTSNEKLFF. Supplemented by reference TRBV5-4 and TRBJ1-4, the full variable domain reads ETGVTQSPTHLIKTRGQQVTLRCSSQSGHNTVSWYQQALGQGPQFIFQYYREEENGRGNFPPRFSGLQFPNYSSELNVNALELDDSALYLCASSLAAGTSNEKLFFGSGTQLSVL.

A note on this clone: The read stops 3 residues short of the end of the CDR3; the missing end is completed from the germline J gene. V and J are TRBV6-4 and TRBJ2-3, with TRBD2 matching over 8 bases. There are 15 residues in the CDR3. V lost 3 bases to trimming and J lost 1 base; unmatched junction nucleotides: 3. Germline V gene data show CDR1 as MRHNA and CDR2 as SNTAGT. The CDR3 protein is CASSEGTSGTDTQYF. The CDR3 DNA, read in part, is TGTGCCAGCAGTGAGGGGACTAGTGGCACAGATACG.

The CDR3 spells CARTPDEQYF. CDR3 bases read: TGTGCCAGAACTCCAGACGAG. V gene TRBV5-3 combines with J gene TRBJ2-7, with D hard to call. The missing CDR3 end, 3 residues past where the read stops, is filled in from the germline J gene. TRBV5-3 counts as an open reading frame of uncertain function. The germline V and J ends were trimmed by 6 bases and 5 bases, with 6 bases remaining between them. This CDR3 is 10 amino acids long.

About this clone itself: The read terminates 3 residues ahead of where the CDR3 ends, so the germline J gene completes it. V and J are TRBV7-3 and TRBJ1-4; D gene ambiguous. This CDR3 is built from 19 residues. The V gene's germline CDR1 is SGHTA and CDR2 FQGTGA. CDR3 bases read: TGTGCCAGCAGCTTAACGTTCGGTGGCGGCCCTATTAATAATTCACCA. Translation gives CASSLTFGGGPINNSP. The complete CDR3 sequence is CASSLTFGGGPINNSPLFF.

Details on this clone: The observed sequence ends 3 residues before the CDR3 terminus, with the missing tail filled in from the germline J gene. The chain uses TRBV19 and TRBJ2-3, with a possible D match to TRBD1 (5 bases). CDR3 length equals 13 residues. Trimming pared 4 bases from V and 4 bases from J, leaving 9 bases between. Germline V gene sequence: CDR1 LNHDA, CDR2 SQIVND (reference sequence). The CDR3 loop is CASSTGLADTQYF. The sequenced CDR3 bases are TGTGCCAGTAGTACAGGGTTAGCAGATACG.

Note on this clone: The sequence runs out 3 residues before the end of the CDR3; the remainder is reconstructed from the germline J gene. The chain joins TRBV20-1 to TRBJ1-5, with a tentative D call TRBD1 (6 bases). Trimming shortened V by 3 bases and J by 6 bases, and 15 bases separated the two germline ends. CDR1 and CDR2 from the germline V gene are DFQATT and SNEGSKA (reference sequence). The CDR3 contains 14 residues. Here the CDR3 reads CSASSGGYGQPQHF. The CDR3 DNA, read in part, is TGCAGTGCTAGTTCTGGGGGCTATGGTCAGCCC.

Points on this clone: The read finishes 3 residues shy of the CDR3 end, and the germline J gene is used to complete it. The rearrangement links TRBV2 to TRBJ2-7, with D maybe TRBD1 (5 bases). The V end was cut by 6 bases, the J end by 2 bases, with 11 bases between. Germline CDR1 SNHLY, CDR2 FYNNEI. The CDR3 is made up of 13 amino acids. Incomplete CDR3 DNA: TGTGCCAGCAGGGACATCTTTACCTACGAG. It encodes CASRDIFTYE. The full-length CDR3 reads as CASRDIFTYEQYF.

The CDR3 DNA, read in part, is TGTGCCAGCAGCTTAGCCCGGGTAACATACAATGAG. Residues: CASSLARVTYNE. The entire CDR3 protein is CASSLARVTYNEQFF. The rearrangement uses TRBV7-2 and TRBJ2-1; D is unresolved. The CDR3 end lies 3 residues beyond the end of the read and is filled in from the germline J gene. Germline assignment: CDR1 SGHTA and CDR2 FQGNSA. V lost 0 bases, J lost 4 bases, and 10 bases lay in between. The CDR3 runs to 15 residues. The full variable domain, in which reference TRBV7-2 and TRBJ2-1 provide the parts outside the CDR3, is GAGVSQSPSNKVTEKGKDVELRCDPISGHTALYWYRQSLGQGLEFLIYFQGNSAPDKSGLPSDRFSAERTGGSVSTLTIQRTQQEDSAVYLCASSLARVTYNEQFFGPGTRLTVL.

A note on this clone: The CDR3 end is not reached by the read, which stops 3 residues before it; the germline J gene fills it in. This chain joins TRBV2 and TRBJ2-3; 8 nucleotides align to TRBD2. The CDR3 spans 17 residues. Per germline, CDR1 SNHLY and CDR2 FYNNEI. The CDR3 is CASSGGRGGYGNQPQYF. The part of the CDR3 DNA that was read is TGTGCCAGCAGTGGGGGTCGGGGGGGGTATGGCAATCAGCCG. Full variable domain (remainder filled in from reference TRBV2 and TRBJ2-3): EPEVTQTPSHQVTQMGQEVILRCVPISNHLYFYWYRQILGQKVEFLVSFYNNEISEKSEIFDDQFSVERPDGSNFTLKIRSTKLEDSAMYFCASSGGRGGYGNQPQYFGPGTRLTVL.

CDR3 bases read: TGTGCCAGCAGTTTACCGTTACTAGGGAATGAG. Translated, it gives CASSLPLLGNE. The complete CDR3 protein is CASSLPLLGNEQFF. The chain is built from TRBV28 and TRBJ2-1; TRBD2 might be the D (5 bases). The missing CDR3 end, 3 residues past where the read stops, is filled in from the germline J gene. V was pared by 2 bases and J by 7 bases, with 12 bases between. The CDR3 is 14 residues long. Looked up from germline, CDR1 is MDHEN and CDR2 is SYDVKM.

A note on this clone: The read gets to within 3 residues of the CDR3 end, and the germline J gene fills in the rest. Other nucleotide sequences in the sample specify the same CDR3. This rearrangement joins TRBV5-1 to TRBJ1-4, with D possibly TRBD1 on 6 matching bases. CDR3 size: 14 residues. Germline loops: CDR1 SGHRS, CDR2 YFSETQ. Here the CDR3 reads CASSLAGVNSPLFF. The DNA read from the CDR3 is TGCGCCAGCAGCTTGGCAGGGGTTAATTCACCA. Full variable domain (rest looked up from reference TRBV5-1 and TRBJ1-4): KAGVTQTPRYLIKTRGQQVTLSCSPISGHRSVSWYQQTPGQGLQFLFEYFSETQRNKGNFPGRFSGRQFSNSRSEMNVSTLELGDSALYLCASSLAGVNSPLFFGSGTQLSVL.

Of note for this clone: The sequence runs out 3 residues before the end of the CDR3; the remainder is reconstructed from the germline J gene. Other DNA sequences in the sample encode the same CDR3. The chain is built from TRBV7-2 and TRBJ1-2, with a possible D match to TRBD1 (6 bases). The CDR3 consists of 12 residues. Germline values: CDR1 SGHTA, CDR2 FQGNSA. The CDR3 reads CASSLSGGAYTF. The sequenced CDR3 bases are TGTGCCAGCAGCCTTAGCGGGGGGGCC.

Turning to this clone: The read comes to an end 3 residues before the CDR3 does, leaving the germline J gene to fill in the end. The chain couples TRBV10-2 to TRBJ2-1; 13 nucleotides match TRBD2. Germline V lookup: CDR1 WSHSY, CDR2 SAAADI. The J segment lost 7 bases and the V segment lost 3 bases, leaving 6 bases of the junction unmatched. The CDR3 covers 16 residues. CDR3 DNA, as far as it was read: TGCGCCAGCAGTGACCCTATACTAGCGGGGGGGAATGAG. Translated: CASSDPILAGGNE. The CDR3, in full, reads CASSDPILAGGNEQFF.

As regards this clone: The read stops 3 residues short of the end of the CDR3; the missing end is completed from the germline J gene. The V call is TRBV7-3, the J call TRBJ2-1; TRBD2 agrees at 9 bases. V was pared by 5 bases and J by 8 bases, with 10 bases of the junction left unmatched. The germline CDR1 and CDR2 sequences are SGHTA and FQGTGA. CDR3 length: 15 residues. The CDR3 DNA, read in part, is TGTGCCAGCAGCAATCCAGCGGGGGGCATGGATGAG. The encoded protein is CASSNPAGGMDE. The whole CDR3 region reads CASSNPAGGMDEQFF.

Worth noting for this clone: The DNA ends 3 residues before the CDR3 does, and the rest of the CDR3 is filled in from the germline J gene. This chain connects TRBV18 to TRBJ2-4; either TRBD1 or TRBD2 may fit D (5 bases each). The CDR3 covers 17 residues. Germline-derived CDR1 and CDR2 are KGHSH and LQKENI. The covered CDR3 bases are TGTGCCAGCTCACCTATAACAGAGGGGTACACCAACTATGGT. Its protein is CASSPITEGYTNYG. The whole CDR3 protein is CASSPITEGYTNYGQYF.

As regards this clone: Coverage ceases 3 residues before the CDR3 finishes, and the germline J gene fills in the end. The chain is built from TRBV6-2 or TRBV6-3 and TRBJ2-5, with 8 bases identical to TRBD1. The length of the CDR3 is 14 residues. CDR1 and CDR2 (germline): MNHEY, SVGEGT. V shed 6 bases and J 5 bases; nucleotides not matched to a gene: 8. The part of the CDR3 DNA that was read is TGTGCCAGCAGGAGGACAGGGACGGCGGAGACC. As protein: CASRRTGTAET. The entire CDR3 reads CASRRTGTAETQYF.